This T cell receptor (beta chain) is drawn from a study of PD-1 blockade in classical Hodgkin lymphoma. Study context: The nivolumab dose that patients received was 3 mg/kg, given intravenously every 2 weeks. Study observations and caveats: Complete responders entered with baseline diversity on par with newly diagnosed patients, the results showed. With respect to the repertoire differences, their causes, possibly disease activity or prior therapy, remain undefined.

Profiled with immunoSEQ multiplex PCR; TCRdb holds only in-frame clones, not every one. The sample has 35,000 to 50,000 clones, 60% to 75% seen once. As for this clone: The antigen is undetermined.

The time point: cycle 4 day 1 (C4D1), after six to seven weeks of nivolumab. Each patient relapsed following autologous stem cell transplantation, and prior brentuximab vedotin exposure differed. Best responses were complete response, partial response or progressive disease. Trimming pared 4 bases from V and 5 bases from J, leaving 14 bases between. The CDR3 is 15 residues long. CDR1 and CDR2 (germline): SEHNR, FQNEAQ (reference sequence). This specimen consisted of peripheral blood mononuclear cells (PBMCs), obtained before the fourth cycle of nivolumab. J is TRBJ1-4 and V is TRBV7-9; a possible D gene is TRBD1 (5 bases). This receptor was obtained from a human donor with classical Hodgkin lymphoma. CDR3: CASSSDGTTNEKLFF. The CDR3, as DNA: TGTGCCAGCAGCTCTGACGGGACGACCAATGAAAAACTGTTTTTT.